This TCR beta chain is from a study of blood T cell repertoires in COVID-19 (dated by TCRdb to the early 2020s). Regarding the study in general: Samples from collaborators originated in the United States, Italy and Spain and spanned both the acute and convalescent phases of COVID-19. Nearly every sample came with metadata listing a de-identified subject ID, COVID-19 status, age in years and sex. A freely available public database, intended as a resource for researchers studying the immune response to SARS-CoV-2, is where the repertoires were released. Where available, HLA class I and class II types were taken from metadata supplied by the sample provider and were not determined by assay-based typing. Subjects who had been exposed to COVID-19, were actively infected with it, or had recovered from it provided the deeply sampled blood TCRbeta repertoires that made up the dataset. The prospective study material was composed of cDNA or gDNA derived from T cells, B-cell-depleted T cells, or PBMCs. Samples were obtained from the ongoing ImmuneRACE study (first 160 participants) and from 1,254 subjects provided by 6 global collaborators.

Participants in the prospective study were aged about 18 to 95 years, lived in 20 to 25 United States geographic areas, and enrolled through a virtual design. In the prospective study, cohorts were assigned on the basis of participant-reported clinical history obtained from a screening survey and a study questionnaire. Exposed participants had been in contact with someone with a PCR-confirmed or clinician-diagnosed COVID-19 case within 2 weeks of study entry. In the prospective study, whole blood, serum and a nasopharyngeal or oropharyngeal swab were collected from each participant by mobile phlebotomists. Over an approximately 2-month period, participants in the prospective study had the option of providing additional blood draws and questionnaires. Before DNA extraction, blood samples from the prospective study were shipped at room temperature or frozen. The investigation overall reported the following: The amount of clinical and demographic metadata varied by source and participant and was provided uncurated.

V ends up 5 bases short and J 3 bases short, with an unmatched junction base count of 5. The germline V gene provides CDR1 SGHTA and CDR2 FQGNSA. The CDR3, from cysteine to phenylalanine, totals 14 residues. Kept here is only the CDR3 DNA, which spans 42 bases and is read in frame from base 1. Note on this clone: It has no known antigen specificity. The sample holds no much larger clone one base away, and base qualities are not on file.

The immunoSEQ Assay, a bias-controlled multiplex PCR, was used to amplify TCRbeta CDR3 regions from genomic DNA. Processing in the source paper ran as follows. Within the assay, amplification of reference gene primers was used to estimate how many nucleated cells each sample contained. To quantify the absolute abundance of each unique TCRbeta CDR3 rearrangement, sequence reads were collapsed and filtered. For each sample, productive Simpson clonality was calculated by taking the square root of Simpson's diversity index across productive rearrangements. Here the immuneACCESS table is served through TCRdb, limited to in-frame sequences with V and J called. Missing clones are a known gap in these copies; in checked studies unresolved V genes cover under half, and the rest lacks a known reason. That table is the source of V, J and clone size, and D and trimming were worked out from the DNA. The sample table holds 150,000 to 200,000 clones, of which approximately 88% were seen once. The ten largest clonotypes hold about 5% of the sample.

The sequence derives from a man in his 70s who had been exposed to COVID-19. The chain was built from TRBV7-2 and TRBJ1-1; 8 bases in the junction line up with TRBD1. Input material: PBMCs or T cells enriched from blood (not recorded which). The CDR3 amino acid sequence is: CASSKGQGHTEAFF. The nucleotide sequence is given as TGTGCCAGCAGCAAAGGACAGGGACACACTGAAGCTTTCTTT.